The rows below give T cell receptor beta chains drawn from one sample of a study of Ad26.COV2.S vaccination and SARS-CoV-2 variants. TCRdb keeps only in-frame clones here, not all; method: immunoSEQ multiplex PCR. Here the sample spans 300,000 to 350,000 clones, 86% being singletons. Sequenced material: peripheral blood, taken in a trial of Ad26.COV2.S vaccine versus placebo. All receptors come from a person aged 18-60 years who received the Ad26.COV2.S COVID-19 vaccine or a placebo. Each CDR3 is given with its conserved first and last residue. Each record gives: clone size, J gene, V gene, D gene, CDR3 DNA, CDR3 protein. D genes are given only for firm matches. Some rows have no size entry. The others give once, few or many, or a class for an expanded clone.

clone size: .; J gene: TRBJ2-7; V gene: TRBV2; D gene: TRBD2; CDR3 DNA: TGTGCCAGCAGTGGACGGCGGGAGGGCCTCGAGCAGTACTTC; CDR3 protein: CASSGRREGLEQYF
clone size: few; J gene: TRBJ1-1; V gene: TRBV18; D gene: .; CDR3 DNA: TGTGCCAGCTCACCGGCACAGGGCGACACTGAAGCTTTCTTT; CDR3 protein: CASSPAQGDTEAFF
clone size: .; J gene: TRBJ1-5; V gene: TRBV6-6; D gene: .; CDR3 DNA: TGTGCCAGCAGTTACTCGTCGGGGCCCTGGGGTCAGCCCCAGCATTTT; CDR3 protein: CASSYSSGPWGQPQHF
clone size: .; J gene: TRBJ2-1; V gene: TRBV4-2; D gene: TRBD1; CDR3 DNA: TGTGCCAGCAGCCAAGGGACAGGGGAATCCAATGAGCAGTTCTTC; CDR3 protein: CASSQGTGESNEQFF
clone size: .; J gene: TRBJ2-1; V gene: TRBV5-1; D gene: TRBD2; CDR3 DNA: TGCGCCAGCAGCACCGGGACTATCCCCAATGAGCAGTTCTTC; CDR3 protein: CASSTGTIPNEQFF
clone size: .; J gene: TRBJ2-3; V gene: TRBV19; D gene: .; CDR3 DNA: TGTGCCAGTAGTATAGATCCCGGGGTCACAGATACGCAGTATTTT; CDR3 protein: CASSIDPGVTDTQYF
clone size: .; J gene: TRBJ2-1; V gene: TRBV11-2; D gene: .; CDR3 DNA: TGTGCCAGCAGCCTTAGGGGACCTTTCAATGAGCAGTTCTTC; CDR3 protein: CASSLRGPFNEQFF
clone size: .; J gene: TRBJ2-1; V gene: TRBV5-1; D gene: .; CDR3 DNA: TGCGCCAGCAGCTTACAGGGTATGGGGGTAGGCAATGAGCAGTTCTTC; CDR3 protein: CASSLQGMGVGNEQFF
clone size: .; J gene: TRBJ2-5; V gene: TRBV5-4; D gene: TRBD2; CDR3 DNA: TGTGCCAGCAGCTCGAAAGTAGCGGGACAAGAGACCCAGTACTTC; CDR3 protein: CASSSKVAGQETQYF
clone size: .; J gene: TRBJ1-1; V gene: TRBV9; D gene: .; CDR3 DNA: TGTGCCAGCAGCGTAGCTGGGGGAAGCACTGAAGCTTTCTTT; CDR3 protein: CASSVAGGSTEAFF
clone size: .; J gene: TRBJ2-7; V gene: TRBV5-6; D gene: TRBD1; CDR3 DNA: TGTGCCAGCAGCCCAACCCTTCTAACGGGACAGGTATTTCCCTACGAGCAGTACTTC; CDR3 protein: CASSPTLLTGQVFPYEQYF
clone size: once; J gene: TRBJ1-2; V gene: TRBV6-5; D gene: .; CDR3 DNA: TGTGCCAGCGAACTAGGGGCGCAGGTATCCCCTGGCTACACCTTC; CDR3 protein: CASELGAQVSPGYTF
clone size: .; J gene: TRBJ2-7; V gene: TRBV7-2; D gene: .; CDR3 DNA: TGTGCCAGCAGCGTCGAACATATCTCCTACGAGCAGTACTTC; CDR3 protein: CASSVEHISYEQYF
clone size: .; J gene: TRBJ2-3; V gene: TRBV6-4; D gene: .; CDR3 DNA: TGTGCCAGCAGCCGTGAGGGCTCCACAGATACGCAGTATTTT; CDR3 protein: CASSREGSTDTQYF
clone size: .; J gene: TRBJ2-7; V gene: TRBV18; D gene: TRBD2; CDR3 DNA: TGTGCCAGCTCACTGCGGACTAGCGGTAGCTCCTACGAGCAGTACTTC; CDR3 protein: CASSLRTSGSSYEQYF
clone size: .; J gene: TRBJ2-3; V gene: TRBV4-2; D gene: TRBD2; CDR3 DNA: TGTGCCAGCAGTACAGCGGGGGCCGAAGATACGCAGTATTTT; CDR3 protein: CASSTAGAEDTQYF
clone size: .; J gene: TRBJ2-3; V gene: TRBV5-1; D gene: .; CDR3 DNA: TGCGCCAGTACCCTAGGGGGGAGGGACACAGATACGCAGTATTTT; CDR3 protein: CASTLGGRDTDTQYF
clone size: .; J gene: TRBJ2-3; V gene: TRBV5-5; D gene: .; CDR3 DNA: TGTGCCAGCAGCTTTTTGCGGGATGTGATCGGGAGCACAGATACGCAGTATTTT; CDR3 protein: CASSFLRDVIGSTDTQYF
clone size: .; J gene: TRBJ2-2; V gene: TRBV3-1/TRBV3-2; D gene: TRBD2; CDR3 DNA: TGTGCCAGCAGCCACCCCAAGCGGGGGGCAAACACCGGGGAGCTGTTTTTT; CDR3 protein: CASSHPKRGANTGELFF
clone size: .; J gene: TRBJ1-2; V gene: TRBV6-5; D gene: .; CDR3 DNA: TGTGCCAGCAGTTACGGGGAGGGGGTATATGGCTACACCTTC; CDR3 protein: CASSYGEGVYGYTF
clone size: .; J gene: TRBJ1-3; V gene: TRBV7-2; D gene: TRBD1; CDR3 DNA: TGTGCCAGCAGCTCGCAGGGGGCTCAAGGAAACACCATATATTTT; CDR3 protein: CASSSQGAQGNTIYF
clone size: .; J gene: TRBJ1-6; V gene: TRBV10-2; D gene: .; CDR3 DNA: TGCGCCAGCAGTGAGCGGGGTTCACCCCTCCACTTT; CDR3 protein: CASSERGSPLHF
clone size: .; J gene: TRBJ2-2; V gene: TRBV7-9; D gene: .; CDR3 DNA: TGTGCCAGCAGCTTATCTTCGTGGTCCTCTCAAAACCGGGAGCTGTTTTTT; CDR3 protein: CASSLSSWSSQNRELFF
clone size: .; J gene: TRBJ2-1; V gene: TRBV5-8; D gene: .; CDR3 DNA: TGTGCCAGCAGCTTGAACTGGGGGCCCTCCATCGCAGGAAAGTTCTTC; CDR3 protein: CASSLNWGPSIAGKFF
clone size: few; J gene: TRBJ2-7; V gene: TRBV27; D gene: TRBD1; CDR3 DNA: TGTGCCAGCAGTCTGACAGGGTCTACCTACGAGCAGTACTTC; CDR3 protein: CASSLTGSTYEQYF
clone size: few; J gene: TRBJ2-2; V gene: TRBV3-1/TRBV3-2; D gene: .; CDR3 DNA: TGTGCCAGCAGCCAGGGGGGCGGGGAGCTGTTTTTT; CDR3 protein: CASSQGGGELFF
clone size: once; J gene: TRBJ2-3; V gene: TRBV5-1; D gene: TRBD2; CDR3 DNA: TGCGCCAGCAGCTTAGGGCCGGCTAGCGGGGGTACAGATACGCAGTATTTT; CDR3 protein: CASSLGPASGGTDTQYF
clone size: .; J gene: TRBJ2-5; V gene: TRBV21-1; D gene: .; CDR3 DNA: TGTGCCAGCAGCAAAAAGGGGACAGGGGCCCAAGAGACCCAGTACTTC; CDR3 protein: CASSKKGTGAQETQYF
clone size: .; J gene: TRBJ2-1; V gene: TRBV7-9; D gene: .; CDR3 DNA: TGTGCCAGCAGCTTAGCCCTAGAAAATGAGCAGTTCTTC; CDR3 protein: CASSLALENEQFF
clone size: .; J gene: TRBJ2-3; V gene: TRBV4-1; D gene: TRBD2; CDR3 DNA: TGCGCCAGCAGCCAAGATCCTAGCGGGGGTCGAGATACGCAGTATTTT; CDR3 protein: CASSQDPSGGRDTQYF
clone size: .; J gene: TRBJ1-3; V gene: TRBV5-1; D gene: .; CDR3 DNA: TGCGCCAGCAGCCAGGGGCCACGAACCTCTGGAAACACCATATATTTT; CDR3 protein: CASSQGPRTSGNTIYF
clone size: .; J gene: TRBJ2-1; V gene: TRBV5-4; D gene: .; CDR3 DNA: TGTGCCAGCAGCTTTTCAGGCGGGGCCTACAATGAGCAGTTCTTC; CDR3 protein: CASSFSGGAYNEQFF
clone size: once; J gene: TRBJ1-1; V gene: TRBV4-2; D gene: .; CDR3 DNA: TGTGCCAGCAGCCCCCGGGAGACCACTGAAGCTTTCTTT; CDR3 protein: CASSPRETTEAFF
clone size: .; J gene: TRBJ2-7; V gene: TRBV6-2/TRBV6-3; D gene: TRBD1; CDR3 DNA: TGTGCCAGCAGTCGGCACAGGGGTTCCTACGAGCAGTACTTC; CDR3 protein: CASSRHRGSYEQYF
clone size: .; J gene: TRBJ2-7; V gene: TRBV3-1/TRBV3-2; D gene: .; CDR3 DNA: TGTGCCAGCAGCCAAGGGCTGGGGGAGCAGTACTTC; CDR3 protein: CASSQGLGEQYF
clone size: .; J gene: TRBJ2-2; V gene: TRBV24-1; D gene: .; CDR3 DNA: TGTGCCACCAGTAAGGGATCGAACACCGGGGAGCTGTTTTTT; CDR3 protein: CATSKGSNTGELFF
clone size: .; J gene: TRBJ2-1; V gene: TRBV7-9; D gene: .; CDR3 DNA: TGTGCCAGCAGCCCCCGAGACAGGCCTTACAATGAGCAGTTCTTC; CDR3 protein: CASSPRDRPYNEQFF
clone size: .; J gene: TRBJ2-5; V gene: TRBV27; D gene: .; CDR3 DNA: TGTGCCAGCAGTCCGGACGTCGATTCGGAGACCCAGTACTTC; CDR3 protein: CASSPDVDSETQYF
clone size: .; J gene: TRBJ2-7; V gene: TRBV28; D gene: .; CDR3 DNA: TGTGCCAGCAGACGCCCCCGCTTAGCGGCGGACTACGAGCAGTACTTC; CDR3 protein: CASRRPRLAADYEQYF
clone size: once; J gene: TRBJ2-5; V gene: TRBV19; D gene: TRBD2; CDR3 DNA: TGTGCCAGTAGTGCAGACGGACTAGCGGGATCGAAGACCCAGTACTTC; CDR3 protein: CASSADGLAGSKTQYF
clone size: .; J gene: TRBJ1-4; V gene: TRBV3-1/TRBV3-2; D gene: .; CDR3 DNA: TGTGCCAGCAGCCATCGTCAGCTTGCAACTAATGAAAAACTGTTTTTT; CDR3 protein: CASSHRQLATNEKLFF
clone size: few; J gene: TRBJ1-4; V gene: TRBV27; D gene: .; CDR3 DNA: TGTGCCAGCAGTTTCGGGGCCACAACTAATGAAAAACTGTTTTTT; CDR3 protein: CASSFGATTNEKLFF
clone size: .; J gene: TRBJ1-4; V gene: TRBV5-1; D gene: .; CDR3 DNA: TGCGCCAGCAGCTTCGGGATTACTAATGAAAAACTGTTTTTT; CDR3 protein: CASSFGITNEKLFF
clone size: .; J gene: TRBJ2-7; V gene: TRBV5-5; D gene: TRBD2; CDR3 DNA: TGTGCCAGCAGCCCGACTAGCGGGGGGTTCGAGCAGTACTTC; CDR3 protein: CASSPTSGGFEQYF
clone size: few; J gene: TRBJ1-6; V gene: TRBV10-3; D gene: .; CDR3 DNA: TGTGCCATCAGTTCGGCAGGGGCTAATTCACCCCTCCACTTT; CDR3 protein: CAISSAGANSPLHF
clone size: .; J gene: TRBJ2-7; V gene: TRBV5-6; D gene: .; CDR3 DNA: TGTGCCAGCAGCTTCGTCGGATTCTCCTACGAGCAGTACTTC; CDR3 protein: CASSFVGFSYEQYF
clone size: .; J gene: TRBJ2-3; V gene: TRBV24-1; D gene: .; CDR3 DNA: TGTGCCACCAGTGATCCGACGTATACGCAGTATTTT; CDR3 protein: CATSDPTYTQYF